This TCR beta chain was recorded in a study of T cell changes during pregnancy in multiple sclerosis. Here immunoSEQ multiplex PCR was the method, and the copy in TCRdb shows in-frame clones only, minus some. The sample yields tens of thousands of clones, about 90% seen once. The V gene lost 0 bases and the J gene lost 5 bases, with 8 bases spanning the gap. CDR1 and CDR2 (germline): SEHNR, FQNEAQ (reference sequence). This CDR3 has 13 residues. This clone was detected once. The input for sequencing was CD4+ T cells from peripheral blood mononuclear cells, taken after pregnancy. This rearrangement joins TRBV7-9 to TRBJ2-7; no clear D. The source of this sequence is a female donor in good health, enrolled as a control in a pregnancy study. CDR3: CASSLALGDEQYF. In DNA, the CDR3 is TGTGCCAGCAGCTTAGCGCTCGGAGACGAGCAGTACTTC.